One and the same sample provided the 21 T cell receptor beta chains below, sequenced in a study of T cell changes during pregnancy in multiple sclerosis (dated by TCRdb to the late 2010s). Libraries were built with the immunoSEQ multiplex PCR assay. TCRdb carries this immuneACCESS record with in-frame sequences only. Its versions omit some clonotypes, under half of them owing to an unresolved V gene in the studies checked, with the rest unexplained. This sample gives some 46,000 clones in total; over 80% of them show up just once. Of the sample, approximately 1.3% is held by the ten largest clones. The sequenced sample consisted of peripheral blood. All receptors derive from a female donor with multiple sclerosis, enrolled in a pregnancy study.

This chain joins TRBV2 and TRBJ1-1; the D gene is possibly TRBD1 (6 bases). V was trimmed by 5 bases and J by 10 bases, leaving 14 bases between them. This CDR3 spans 12 amino acids. CDR1 is SNHLY, CDR2 FYNNEI, per germline. CDR3 sequence: CASSYRERGAFF. The CDR3 DNA is TGTGCCAGCAGTTACAGGGAAAGGGGAGCTTTCTTT.

The chain is built from TRBV27 and TRBJ1-4, with 9 bases identical to TRBD1. The CDR3 covers 15 residues. The V and J ends lost 8 bases and 8 bases, in that order; junction bases with no gene match: 12. The germline CDR1 and CDR2 sequences are MNHEY and SMNVEV (reference sequence). The DNA for the CDR3 is TGTGCCAGCTCAACACCGGGACAGGGATGGGAAAAACTGTTTTTT. It is translated as CASSTPGQGWEKLFF.

The genes are TRBV27 and TRBJ1-1, with TRBD1 identical over 7 bases. J was trimmed by 0 bases and V by 5 bases; bases with no gene match: 9. CDR1 and CDR2 (germline): MNHEY, SMNVEV (reference sequence). This CDR3 is 16 amino acids long. CDR3 region: CASSRSGTVMNTEAFF. In nucleotides, the CDR3 is TGTGCCAGCAGTCGGTCCGGGACAGTCATGAACACTGAAGCTTTCTTT.

The chain couples TRBV4-2 to TRBJ2-1; 9 nucleotides align to TRBD2. The germline gives CDR1 LGHNA, CDR2 YNFKEQ. The CDR3 contains 16 residues. Unmatched junction bases numbered 10, after V lost 1 base and J lost 9 bases. The CDR3 DNA is TGTGCCAGCAGCCAAGCGATAGCGGGAGTTTATGGTGAGCAGTTCTTC. It is translated as CASSQAIAGVYGEQFF.

CDR3: CASSQDQGWERATDTQYF. CDR3 DNA sequence: TGTGCCAGCAGCCAAGACCAGGGTTGGGAAAGGGCGACAGATACGCAGTATTTT. V and J are TRBV4-2 and TRBJ2-3; the D gene is possibly TRBD1 (5 bases). CDR3 length equals 18 residues. V was trimmed by 0 bases and J by 3 bases, leaving 19 bases between them. Germline assignment: CDR1 LGHNA and CDR2 YNFKEQ.

J is TRBJ2-7 and V is TRBV29-1; 9 positions agree with TRBD1. This CDR3 is 14 amino acids long. J was trimmed by 1 base and V by 5 bases; bases with no gene match: 6. From germline, CDR1 is SQVTM and CDR2 ANQGSEA. The CDR3 DNA sequence: TGCAGCGTTCGTCCGGGACAGGGTTCCTACGAGCAGTACTTC. Amino acids: CSVRPGQGSYEQYF.

The gene calls are TRBV18 and TRBJ2-7; 7 nucleotides agree with TRBD2. J was trimmed by 7 bases and V by 2 bases; bases with no gene match: 8. CDR3 length: 14 residues. In germline, CDR1 is KGHSH, CDR2 LQKENI. The CDR3 region is CASSPSTAAGEQYF. CDR3 sequence (DNA): TGTGCCAGCTCACCATCCACCGCAGCGGGGGAGCAGTACTTC.

The chain joins TRBV7-2 to TRBJ2-7; 11 positions match TRBD2. V gave up 5 bases and J gave up 2 bases; unmatched junction bases: 8. The CDR3 is 16 residues long. CDR1 and CDR2 (germline): SGHTA, FQGNSA. The CDR3 coding sequence is TGTGCCAGCAGCCCACAGACTAGCGGGGTGACCTACGAGCAGTACTTC. As protein: CASSPQTSGVTYEQYF.

The J gene is TRBJ2-3, the V gene TRBV7-2; 8 bases are a match to TRBD1. Trimming cost V 5 bases and J 4 bases; bases outside gene matches: 14. The CDR3 loop spans 17 amino acids. Germline CDR1 and CDR2: SGHTA and FQGNSA. In DNA form, the CDR3 reads TGTGCCAGCAGCCATATACGAGGGACAGGTACATCAGATACGCAGTATTTT. Amino acids: CASSHIRGTGTSDTQYF.

The rearrangement links TRBV19 to TRBJ1-4, with D perhaps matching TRBD1 (5 bases). Per germline, CDR1 LNHDA and CDR2 SQIVND (reference sequence). This CDR3 region has 16 residues. Trimming left V 2 bases short and J 7 bases short, with 17 bases between. CDR3 amino acids: CASSIWMGLEIEKLFF. In DNA form, the CDR3 reads TGTGCCAGTAGTATATGGATGGGACTCGAGATTGAAAAACTGTTTTTT.

In its sample, this clone was seen a few times. This chain joins TRBV7-2 and TRBJ1-1; 7 positions agree with TRBD1. V lost 5 bases, J lost 0 bases, and 6 bases stayed unmatched. This CDR3 region has 15 residues. CDR1 is SGHTA, CDR2 FQGNSA, per germline. Here the CDR3 DNA reads TGTGCCAGCAGCCCCCCCGGGACAGTGAACACTGAAGCTTTCTTT. This encodes CASSPPGTVNTEAFF.

The chain recombines TRBV7-8 with TRBJ2-7; tentatively, D is TRBD2 (6 bases). CDR1 is SGHVS and CDR2 is FQNEAQ in the germline V gene. V dropped 8 bases and J dropped 2 bases, with 13 bases sitting between them. The CDR3 is made up of 13 amino acids. The CDR3 region is CASCWDSTYEQYF. CDR3 in DNA: TGTGCCAGCTGTTGGGACTCGACCTACGAGCAGTACTTC.

This chain joins TRBV7-9 and TRBJ2-5; 7 bases fit TRBD2. From germline, CDR1 is SEHNR and CDR2 FQNEAQ (reference sequence). The CDR3 extends over 13 amino acids. V gave up 6 bases and J gave up 3 bases; unmatched junction bases: 4. Written as DNA, the CDR3 is TGTGCCAGCAGTCGAACTAGCGAAGAGACCCAGTACTTC. Translated: CASSRTSEETQYF.

This chain joins TRBV7-6 and TRBJ1-3; TRBD1 aligns across 7 bases. The CDR3 covers 17 residues. V shed 2 bases and J 4 bases; nucleotides not matched to a gene: 11. CDR1 and CDR2 from the germline V gene are SGHVS and FNYEAQ. The CDR3 nucleotides read TGTGCCAGCAGCTTAACCCCATACAGGGGACAGGGAAACACCATATATTTT. Translated, it gives CASSLTPYRGQGNTIYF.

This clone occurred a few times. J is TRBJ2-3 and V is TRBV28, with TRBD2 identical over 14 bases. With 1 base clipped from V and 2 bases from J, the junction kept 2 bases outside the gene matches. Germline CDR1 is MDHEN and CDR2 is SYDVKM. The CDR3 loop spans 17 amino acids. CDR3 sequence reads: CASSLSGLAGDTDTQYF. The CDR3, as DNA: TGTGCCAGCAGTTTATCGGGACTAGCGGGAGACACAGATACGCAGTATTTT.

The CDR3 sequence is CASSLSTSDEQYF. CDR3 DNA: TGCGCCAGCAGCCTAAGTACTAGCGACGAGCAGTACTTC. V is TRBV10-1 and J is TRBJ2-7; 7 bases match TRBD2. The CDR3 consists of 13 residues. With 6 bases clipped from V and 5 bases from J, the junction kept 7 bases outside the gene matches. CDR1 and CDR2 from the germline V gene are WNHNN and SYGVQD (reference sequence).

The chain employs TRBV4-1 and TRBJ1-5; D remains unclear. Germline V gene data show CDR1 as MGHRA and CDR2 as YSYEKL. V gave up 1 base and J gave up 0 bases, with 4 bases separating them. The CDR3 totals 14 residues. In DNA form, the CDR3 reads TGCGCCAGCAGCCAAGCTCCTAGCAATCAGCCCCAGCATTTT. Translating gives CASSQAPSNQPQHF.

The rearrangement joins TRBV19 to TRBJ1-2, with TRBD1 matching 7 bases. This CDR3 is 17 amino acids long. Germline V gene lookup returns CDR1 LNHDA and CDR2 SQIVND (reference sequence). J was trimmed by 2 bases and V by 2 bases; bases with no gene match: 11. The CDR3 region is CASSIIPRTGENYGYTF. The CDR3 nucleotides read TGTGCCAGTAGTATAATCCCGAGGACAGGAGAAAACTATGGCTACACCTTC. The full variable domain, its missing parts supplied by reference TRBV19 and TRBJ1-2, is DGGITQSPKYLFRKEGQNVTLSCEQNLNHDAMYWYRQDPGQGLRLIYYSQIVNDFQKGDIAEGYSVSREKKESFPLTVTSAQKNPTAFYLCASSIIPRTGENYGYTFGSGTRLTVV.

V gene TRBV19 combines with J gene TRBJ1-1; D not resolved. The ends were cut back, 7 bases at V and 1 base at J, with 13 bases in the middle. The CDR3 has 14 residues. Germline V CDR1 and CDR2: LNHDA, SQIVND (reference sequence). The CDR3 region is CASTPRIANTEAFF. In DNA, the CDR3 is TGTGCCAGTACCCCAAGGATCGCGAACACTGAAGCTTTCTTT.

The chain carries TRBV11-2 and TRBJ2-4; D remains unclear. Germline lookup yields CDR1 SGHAT and CDR2 FQNNGV. This CDR3 region has 13 residues. Trimming stripped 1 base from V and 8 bases from J, with 9 bases between. The CDR3 sequence: CASSLAGRDIQYF. CDR3 in DNA: TGTGCCAGCAGCTTAGCAGGCCGGGACATTCAGTACTTC.

This sequence joins TRBV10-1 and TRBJ2-5; D unclear. Germline CDR1 reads WNHNN; CDR2 reads SYGVQD (reference sequence). The CDR3 consists of 16 residues. The ends were cut back, 3 bases at V and 0 bases at J, with 14 bases in the middle. The CDR3 loop is CASSDDRSLYQETQYF. The DNA of the CDR3 is TGCGCCAGCAGTGACGACCGATCCTTGTACCAAGAGACCCAGTACTTC.